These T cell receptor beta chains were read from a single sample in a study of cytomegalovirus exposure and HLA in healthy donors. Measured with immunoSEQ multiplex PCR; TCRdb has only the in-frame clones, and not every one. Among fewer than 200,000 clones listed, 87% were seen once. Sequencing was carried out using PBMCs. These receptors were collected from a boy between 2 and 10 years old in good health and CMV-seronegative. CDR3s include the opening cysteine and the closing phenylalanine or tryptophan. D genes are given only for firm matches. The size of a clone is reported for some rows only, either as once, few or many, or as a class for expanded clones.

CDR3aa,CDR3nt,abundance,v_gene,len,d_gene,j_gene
CATTNTGTGTEAFF,TGTGCAACGACCAACACAGGGACGGGGACTGAAGCTTTCTTT,-,TRBV30,14,-,TRBJ1-1
CASNPTGGPGFRSGTQYF,TGTGCCAGTAACCCAACAGGGGGCCCGGGGTTTCGGTCGGGCACTCAGTACTTC,-,TRBV19,18,TRBD1,TRBJ2-4
CASSQQAPAGGSDTQYF,TGCGCCAGCAGCCAGCAAGCCCCGGCAGGGGGCTCAGATACGCAGTATTTT,-,TRBV4-1,17,TRBD1,TRBJ2-3
CASSLVSQNEAFF,TGTGCCAGCAGCTTAGTTAGCCAGAACGAAGCTTTCTTT,-,TRBV7-2,13,-,TRBJ1-1
CAWSYGEEAFF,TGTGCCTGGAGTTACGGGGAGGAAGCTTTCTTT,-,TRBV30,11,-,TRBJ1-1
CASSIMPRGWGTGELFF,TGTGCCAGTAGTATAATGCCCCGGGGGTGGGGCACCGGGGAGCTGTTTTTT,-,TRBV19,17,-,TRBJ2-2
CASSLFGTVYGYTF,TGCGCCAGCAGCCTATTCGGGACAGTCTATGGCTACACCTTC,-,TRBV4-1,14,TRBD1,TRBJ1-2
CASSSKTLAGAYNEQFF,TGTGCCAGCAGCTCAAAGACTCTAGCGGGGGCCTACAATGAGCAGTTCTTC,-,TRBV7-8,17,TRBD2,TRBJ2-1
CATLPHRDRGYEQYF,TGTGCCACCTTACCCCACCGGGACAGGGGGTACGAGCAGTACTTC,-,TRBV28,15,TRBD1,TRBJ2-7
CASSLVGPLNEQFF,TGCGCCAGCAGCTTGGTGGGCCCTCTCAATGAGCAGTTCTTC,-,TRBV5-1,14,-,TRBJ2-1
CASSPGDREVEKLFF,TGTGCCAGCAGTCCGGGAGACAGGGAAGTAGAAAAACTGTTTTTT,-,TRBV28,15,TRBD1,TRBJ1-4
CASSPSSGTSRETQYF,TGTGCCAGCTCACCATCTAGCGGGACCTCAAGGGAGACCCAGTACTTC,-,TRBV18,16,TRBD2,TRBJ2-5
CASSLGGAKDTEAFF,TGCGCCAGCAGCTTAGGGGGGGCGAAGGACACTGAAGCTTTCTTT,-,TRBV5-1,15,-,TRBJ1-1
CASRSGVYEKLFF,TGTGCCAGCAGATCGGGGGTTTATGAAAAACTGTTTTTT,-,TRBV7-9,13,-,TRBJ1-4
CAWSVHGQGRSQPQHF,TGTGCCTGGAGTGTACATGGGCAGGGGCGATCTCAGCCCCAGCATTTT,few,TRBV30,16,-,TRBJ1-5
CASSSASPGQGINQPQHF,TGTGCCAGCTCAAGCGCTTCTCCGGGACAGGGAATCAATCAGCCCCAGCATTTT,-,TRBV18,18,TRBD1,TRBJ1-5
CASSQETAGSYEQYF,TGTGCCAGCAGCCAAGAGACAGCGGGATCCTACGAGCAGTACTTC,-,TRBV4-2,15,TRBD2,TRBJ2-7
CATSGGNRSPETQYF,TGTGCCACCAGCGGAGGCAACAGGTCCCCCGAGACCCAGTACTTC,-,TRBV15,15,-,TRBJ2-5
CASSPGEPLTDTQYF,TGTGCCAGCAGCCCGGGGGAGCCCCTCACAGATACGCAGTATTTT,-,TRBV11-2,15,-,TRBJ2-3
CASSRQGTEAFF,TGTGCCAGCTCACGACAGGGGACTGAAGCTTTCTTT,-,TRBV18,12,TRBD1,TRBJ1-1
CATAGLTSGTEQFF,TGTGCCACCGCGGGTTTGACTAGCGGAACTGAGCAGTTCTTC,-,TRBV27,14,TRBD2,TRBJ2-1
CASSFTGGYEQYF,TGTGCCAGCAGTTTCACAGGGGGCTACGAGCAGTACTTC,-,TRBV27,13,TRBD1,TRBJ2-7